A selection of T cell receptor beta chains follows, all from one sample in a study of T cell responses to AZD1222 COVID-19 vaccine. Profiled with immunoSEQ multiplex PCR; TCRdb holds only in-frame clones, not every one. The table includes over 100,000 clones, 80% to 90% detected once. The material sequenced was peripheral blood, taken on day 0 of AZD1222 vaccination. The receptors were sampled from an adult in good health. Each CDR3 is given with its conserved first and last residue. D genes are given only for firm matches. Clone size is shown for a subset of rows, as once, few, many or a class of expanded clone.

>14|TRBJ1-5|NA|TRBV18|NA
CASSPRAAGQPQHF
TGTGCCAGCTCACCACGGGCAGCGGGTCAGCCCCAGCATTTT
>14|TRBJ2-1|TRBD1|TRBV15|NA
CATSRTGSTGEQFF
TGTGCCACCAGCCGGACAGGTAGTACGGGGGAGCAGTTCTTC
>15|TRBJ2-2|TRBD2|TRBV6-4|NA
CASSDSAGDTGELFF
TGTGCCAGCAGTGACTCTGCGGGGGACACCGGGGAGCTGTTTTTT
>16|TRBJ1-4|NA|TRBV2|NA
CASSPFAGLTNEKLFF
TGTGCCAGCAGTCCCTTTGCAGGGTTAACTAATGAAAAACTGTTTTTT
>14|TRBJ1-2|TRBD1|TRBV6-5|few
CASSPPGQGNGYTF
TGTGCCAGCAGTCCCCCGGGACAGGGTAACGGCTACACCTTC
>19|TRBJ2-1|TRBD2|TRBV24-1|few
CATSDLASGRLPQYNEQFF
TGTGCCACCAGTGATTTGGCTAGCGGGAGATTGCCCCAATACAATGAGCAGTTCTTC
>15|TRBJ2-1|TRBD1|TRBV5-1|once
CASSSTGGDYNEQFF
TGCGCCAGCAGCTCGACAGGGGGTGACTACAATGAGCAGTTCTTC
>14|TRBJ2-7|TRBD1|TRBV28|NA
CASSLGTGSYEQYF
TGTGCCAGCAGTTTAGGGACAGGGAGTTACGAGCAGTACTTC
>17|TRBJ2-4|TRBD2|TRBV4-2|NA
CASSQEALAGGGNIQYF
TGTGCCAGCAGCCAAGAAGCCCTAGCGGGAGGGGGGAACATTCAGTACTTC
>15|TRBJ2-1|NA|TRBV11-2|NA
CASSLDLGLGDEQFF
TGTGCCAGCAGCTTAGATCTCGGCTTGGGGGATGAGCAGTTCTTC
>12|TRBJ2-5|NA|TRBV29-1|NA
CSDGETLGTQYF
TGCAGCGACGGAGAGACGCTGGGGACCCAGTACTTC
>16|TRBJ1-5|TRBD1|TRBV28|NA
CASSSRQGSGNQPQHF
TGTGCCAGCAGTTCCAGACAGGGTTCGGGCAATCAGCCCCAGCATTTT
>17|TRBJ2-3|TRBD2|TRBV7-9|NA
CASSWDLAGAAADTQYF
TGTGCCAGCAGCTGGGATTTAGCGGGAGCCGCCGCAGATACGCAGTATTTT
>13|TRBJ1-6|NA|TRBV27|NA
CASSSQGPSPLHF
TGTGCCAGCAGTTCCCAGGGGCCCTCACCCCTCCACTTT
>15|TRBJ2-6|NA|TRBV6-6|NA
CASTSEISGANVLTF
TGTGCCAGCACCTCAGAGATCTCTGGGGCCAACGTCCTGACTTTC
>17|TRBJ1-2|NA|TRBV28|NA
CASSPPLGTTTNYGYTF
TGTGCCAGCAGTCCCCCCCTCGGGACTACCACTAACTATGGCTACACCTTC